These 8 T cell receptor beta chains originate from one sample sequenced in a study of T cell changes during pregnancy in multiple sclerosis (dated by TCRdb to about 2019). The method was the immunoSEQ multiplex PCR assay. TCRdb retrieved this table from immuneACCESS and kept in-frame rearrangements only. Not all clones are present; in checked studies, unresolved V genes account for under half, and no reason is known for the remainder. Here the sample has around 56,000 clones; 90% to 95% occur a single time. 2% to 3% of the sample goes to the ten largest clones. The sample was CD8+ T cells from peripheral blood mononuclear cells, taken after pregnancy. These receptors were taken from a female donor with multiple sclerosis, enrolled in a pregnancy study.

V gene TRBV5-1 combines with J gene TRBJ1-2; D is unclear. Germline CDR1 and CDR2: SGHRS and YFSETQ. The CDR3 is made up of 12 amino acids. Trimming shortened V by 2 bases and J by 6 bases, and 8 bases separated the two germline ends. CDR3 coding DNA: TGCGCCAGCAGCTTCCACGGGGATGGCTACACCTTC. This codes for CASSFHGDGYTF.

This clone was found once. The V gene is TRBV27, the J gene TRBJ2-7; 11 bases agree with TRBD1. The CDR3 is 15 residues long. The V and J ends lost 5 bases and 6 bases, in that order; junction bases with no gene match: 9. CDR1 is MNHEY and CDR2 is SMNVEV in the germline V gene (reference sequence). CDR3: CASSLGTGGRFEQYF. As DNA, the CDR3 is TGTGCCAGCAGTCTAGGGACAGGGGGTCGATTCGAGCAGTACTTC.

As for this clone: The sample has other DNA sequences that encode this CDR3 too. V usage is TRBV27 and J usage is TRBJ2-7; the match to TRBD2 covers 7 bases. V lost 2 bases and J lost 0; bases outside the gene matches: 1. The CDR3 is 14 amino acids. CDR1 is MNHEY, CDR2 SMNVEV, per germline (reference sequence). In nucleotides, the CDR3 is TGTGCCAGCAGTTTAGCTAGCGGCTCCTACGAGCAGTACTTC. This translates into CASSLASGSYEQYF.

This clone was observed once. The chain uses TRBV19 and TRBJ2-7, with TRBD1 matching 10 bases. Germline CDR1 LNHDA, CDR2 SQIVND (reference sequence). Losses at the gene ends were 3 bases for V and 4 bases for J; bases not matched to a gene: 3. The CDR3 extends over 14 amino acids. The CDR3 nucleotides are TGTGCCAGTAGTATGGGGACAGGGGATTACGAGCAGTACTTC. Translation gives CASSMGTGDYEQYF.

CDR3 coding DNA: TGTGCCAGCAGCCAGATCTGGGGAGGGGACGCGAACACCGGGGAGCTGTTTTTT. Protein: CASSQIWGGDANTGELFF. This rearrangement joins TRBV11-2 to TRBJ2-2; 7 bases fit TRBD2. The CDR3 runs 18 residues. With V trimmed by 5 bases and J by 0 bases, 12 bases remained unmatched. Germline V CDR1 and CDR2: SGHAT, FQNNGV.

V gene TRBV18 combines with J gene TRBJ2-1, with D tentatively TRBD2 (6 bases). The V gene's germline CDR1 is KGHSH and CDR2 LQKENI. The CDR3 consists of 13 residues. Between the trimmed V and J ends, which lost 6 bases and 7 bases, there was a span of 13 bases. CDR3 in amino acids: CASSDYGGNEQFF. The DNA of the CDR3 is TGTGCCAGCTCGGACTACGGAGGGAATGAGCAGTTCTTC.

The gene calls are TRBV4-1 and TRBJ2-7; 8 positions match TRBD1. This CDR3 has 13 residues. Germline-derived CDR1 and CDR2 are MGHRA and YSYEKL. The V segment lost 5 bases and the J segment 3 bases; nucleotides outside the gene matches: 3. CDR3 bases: TGCGCCAGCAGCTTGGACAGGGTCTACGAGCAGTACTTC. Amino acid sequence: CASSLDRVYEQYF.

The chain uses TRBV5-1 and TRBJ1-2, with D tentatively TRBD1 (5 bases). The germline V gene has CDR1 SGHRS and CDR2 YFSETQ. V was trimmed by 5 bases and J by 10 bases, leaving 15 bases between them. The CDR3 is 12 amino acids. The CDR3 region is CASRARGSIYTF. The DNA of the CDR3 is TGCGCCAGCAGGGCTCGGGGGTCCATCTACACCTTC.